This T cell receptor beta chain originates from a study of T cell responses to AZD1222 COVID-19 vaccine. Notes on the study in general: Unmutated regions of variants are reportedly targeted by nearly half of spike-specific TCRs.

In its sample, this clone was seen once. The antigen is not known. Profiling relied on immunoSEQ multiplex PCR, and the TCRdb table lists in-frame clones only, not all of them. The sample holds about 140,000 clones; approximately 89% are singletons and the top ten take 4.7%. The specimen was peripheral blood, collected on day 0 of AZD1222 vaccination. This receptor was identified in an adult in good health.

CDR3 DNA: TGTGCCAGCAGCCAAGAAGGACTAGCGGGGAGGGAGCAGTTCTTC. It encodes CASSQEGLAGREQFF. This chain joins TRBV14 and TRBJ2-1; 12 bases agree with TRBD2. The CDR3 covers 15 residues. The J segment lost 10 bases and the V segment lost 0 bases, leaving 4 bases of the junction unmatched. The germline V gene encodes CDR1 SGHDN and CDR2 FVKESK.